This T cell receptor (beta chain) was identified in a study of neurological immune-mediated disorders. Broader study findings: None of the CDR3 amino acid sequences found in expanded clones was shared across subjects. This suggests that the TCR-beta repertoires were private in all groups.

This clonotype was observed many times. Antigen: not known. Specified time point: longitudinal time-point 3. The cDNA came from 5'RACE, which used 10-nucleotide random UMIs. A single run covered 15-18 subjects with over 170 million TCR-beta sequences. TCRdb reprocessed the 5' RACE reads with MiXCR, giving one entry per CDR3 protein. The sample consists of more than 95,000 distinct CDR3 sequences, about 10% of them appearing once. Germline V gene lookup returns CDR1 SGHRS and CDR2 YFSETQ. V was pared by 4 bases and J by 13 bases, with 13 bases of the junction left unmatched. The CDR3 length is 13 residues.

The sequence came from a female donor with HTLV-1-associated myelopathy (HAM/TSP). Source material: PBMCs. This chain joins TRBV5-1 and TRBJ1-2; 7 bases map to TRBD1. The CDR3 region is CASSHLDRAAVTF. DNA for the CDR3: TGCGCCAGCAGCCACCTTGACAGGGCTGCAGTCACCTTC.